This is a list of T cell receptor beta chains from one sample in a study of T cells after posttransplantation cyclophosphamide. Method: immunoSEQ multiplex PCR; TCRdb's copy keeps in-frame clones and lacks some. Of about 9,700 clones listed, roughly 98% are singletons. The sequenced material came from naive CD4+ T cells sorted from PBMCs. The receptors shown here come from a woman aged 60-75 years in good health, CMV-negative, and a related stem cell transplant donor. CDR3s include the opening cysteine and the closing phenylalanine or tryptophan. D genes are given only for firm matches.

j_call: TRBJ1-2; v_call: TRBV7-9; d_call: .; cdr3_aa: CASSFLVSGYTF
j_call: TRBJ2-2; v_call: TRBV6-5; d_call: .; cdr3_aa: CASSYEGFTGELFF
j_call: TRBJ2-1; v_call: TRBV19; d_call: .; cdr3_aa: CATQLGSYNEQFF
j_call: TRBJ1-4; v_call: TRBV5-1; d_call: .; cdr3_aa: CASSSYRNEKLFF
j_call: TRBJ1-4; v_call: TRBV6-5; d_call: .; cdr3_aa: CASRKDSTKLFF
j_call: TRBJ1-5; v_call: TRBV6-5; d_call: .; cdr3_aa: CASSYAADSNQPQHF
j_call: TRBJ2-1; v_call: TRBV30; d_call: .; cdr3_aa: CAWSPIGNYEQFF
j_call: TRBJ2-2; v_call: TRBV4-2; d_call: TRBD2; cdr3_aa: CASSQEFLAGVGGELFF
j_call: TRBJ2-5; v_call: TRBV5-6; d_call: TRBD2; cdr3_aa: CASSLEAGGWETQYF
j_call: TRBJ1-3; v_call: TRBV21-1; d_call: .; cdr3_aa: CASSKVDCRSTGGNTIYF
j_call: .; v_call: TRBV28; d_call: .; cdr3_aa: CASSLRQFYEQYF
j_call: TRBJ2-1; v_call: TRBV11-2; d_call: TRBD2; cdr3_aa: CASAGAGGRYNEQFF
j_call: TRBJ2-7; v_call: TRBV5-1; d_call: TRBD2; cdr3_aa: CASSLGGLAGSKEQYF
j_call: TRBJ2-7; v_call: TRBV6-1; d_call: .; cdr3_aa: CASSMGQSYEQYF
j_call: TRBJ1-5; v_call: TRBV28; d_call: .; cdr3_aa: CASSLRGTNQPQHF
j_call: TRBJ1-2; v_call: TRBV19; d_call: .; cdr3_aa: CASSVQITSDYGYTF
j_call: TRBJ1-1; v_call: TRBV10-3; d_call: .; cdr3_aa: CAISVSGSRTEAFF
j_call: TRBJ1-6; v_call: TRBV19; d_call: TRBD1; cdr3_aa: CATKSRQGESPLHF
j_call: TRBJ1-6; v_call: TRBV19; d_call: .; cdr3_aa: CASSIGTASLGGPLHF
j_call: TRBJ2-7; v_call: TRBV18; d_call: TRBD2; cdr3_aa: CASSPTSGSYEQYF
j_call: TRBJ1-1; v_call: TRBV6-5; d_call: .; cdr3_aa: CASRRGSNTEAFF
j_call: TRBJ2-3; v_call: TRBV19; d_call: .; cdr3_aa: CASSIRVGTDTQYF
j_call: TRBJ1-2; v_call: TRBV7-9; d_call: .; cdr3_aa: CASREQGPYGYTF
j_call: TRBJ2-2; v_call: TRBV2; d_call: .; cdr3_aa: CASSGLGQRTGELFF
j_call: TRBJ2-1; v_call: TRBV28; d_call: TRBD1; cdr3_aa: CASGTVHEQFF
j_call: TRBJ1-5; v_call: TRBV25-1; d_call: .; cdr3_aa: CASSESGRGSNQPQHF
j_call: TRBJ1-4; v_call: TRBV5-1; d_call: .; cdr3_aa: CASSRNPATNEKLFF
j_call: TRBJ2-1; v_call: TRBV10-3; d_call: .; cdr3_aa: CATLLISYNEQFF
j_call: TRBJ2-5; v_call: TRBV6-5; d_call: TRBD2; cdr3_aa: CASRSSGGAGETQYF
j_call: TRBJ1-2; v_call: TRBV19; d_call: .; cdr3_aa: CASKAGNYGYTF
j_call: TRBJ2-5; v_call: TRBV9; d_call: .; cdr3_aa: CASSADSGSQETQYF
j_call: TRBJ1-4; v_call: TRBV28; d_call: .; cdr3_aa: CASSSAGGDEKLFF
j_call: TRBJ1-5; v_call: TRBV10-3; d_call: TRBD1; cdr3_aa: CAISDGTGFSQPQHF
j_call: TRBJ2-1; v_call: TRBV7-3; d_call: .; cdr3_aa: CASSRQAGYNEQFF
j_call: TRBJ1-5; v_call: TRBV5-1; d_call: TRBD1; cdr3_aa: CASSFGQGPNQPQHF
j_call: TRBJ2-2; v_call: TRBV6-9; d_call: TRBD1; cdr3_aa: CASSLTGVTGELFF
j_call: TRBJ2-5; v_call: TRBV5-6; d_call: TRBD1; cdr3_aa: CASSPGTVQETQYF
j_call: TRBJ1-4; v_call: TRBV19; d_call: .; cdr3_aa: CASSIPGTNEKLFF
j_call: TRBJ1-5; v_call: TRBV28; d_call: .; cdr3_aa: CASRYQDQPQHF
j_call: TRBJ1-5; v_call: TRBV5-6; d_call: .; cdr3_aa: CASSYRVNQPQHF
j_call: TRBJ1-1; v_call: TRBV19; d_call: .; cdr3_aa: CASSISVMNTEAFF
j_call: TRBJ1-2; v_call: TRBV5-1; d_call: TRBD1; cdr3_aa: CASRDRGDYGYTF
j_call: TRBJ1-6; v_call: TRBV7-2; d_call: .; cdr3_aa: CASSLRQGPYNSPLHF
j_call: TRBJ2-5; v_call: TRBV6-6; d_call: TRBD1; cdr3_aa: CASSRQGLETQYF
j_call: TRBJ2-3; v_call: TRBV5-1; d_call: TRBD1; cdr3_aa: CASSLGPGQGADTQYF
j_call: TRBJ2-7; v_call: TRBV25-1; d_call: .; cdr3_aa: CASSDPSRSYEQYF
j_call: TRBJ2-3; v_call: TRBV28; d_call: .; cdr3_aa: CATRQASTDTQYF
j_call: TRBJ1-2; v_call: TRBV9; d_call: .; cdr3_aa: CASSVVGGARGYTF
j_call: TRBJ1-1; v_call: TRBV5-4; d_call: .; cdr3_aa: CASSTIPGSEAFF
j_call: TRBJ2-7; v_call: TRBV10-3; d_call: TRBD1; cdr3_aa: CATSRGQGSGYEQYF